These 28 T cell receptor beta chains originate from one sample sequenced in a study of control samples from healthy donors and cancer patients. Produced via immunoSEQ multiplex PCR; TCRdb's table is partial and in-frame only. The table includes hundreds of thousands of clones, around 80% detected once. The sequenced sample was PBMCs. The receptor source for this set is a woman aged 55-69 years with lung cancer.

A remark on this clone: Other DNA sequences in the sample encode the same CDR3. This CDR3 is CASGGLDNQPQHF. The CDR3 nucleotides are TGTGCCAGCGGGGGACTAGACAATCAGCCCCAGCATTTT. This chain connects TRBV28 to TRBJ1-5; perhaps TRBD1 as D (5 bases). There are 13 residues in the CDR3. The V gene lost 8 bases and the J gene lost 3 bases, with 11 bases spanning the gap. Germline loops: CDR1 MDHEN, CDR2 SYDVKM.

CDR3 residues: CASSFPDEKLFF. The CDR3 bases are TGTGCCAGCAGCTTCCCCGATGAAAAACTGTTTTTT. The J gene is TRBJ1-4, the V gene TRBV7-8; D unclear. Germline CDR1 SGHVS, CDR2 FQNEAQ. The V and J ends lost 3 bases and 6 bases respectively, with 5 bases between them. The CDR3 is 12 amino acids.

V usage is TRBV27 and J usage is TRBJ2-5, with 8 bases lining up with TRBD2. The CDR3 sequence is 15 residues long. The V gene's germline CDR1 is MNHEY and CDR2 SMNVEV (reference sequence). J lost 5 bases, V lost 6 bases, and 11 bases had no gene match. CDR3 amino acids: CASSYSGTRRETQYF. The CDR3 DNA follows: TGTGCCAGCAGCTACTCCGGGACTAGGAGGGAGACCCAGTACTTC.

CDR3 residues: CASTPTTGSYGYTF. The CDR3 region has the DNA TGTGCCAGCACTCCGACGACAGGGAGTTATGGCTACACCTTC. The chain combines TRBV28 with TRBJ1-2; 7 bases map to TRBD1. The CDR3 length is 14 residues. CDR1 and CDR2 from the germline V gene are MDHEN and SYDVKM. The trim removed 7 bases at V and 5 bases at J, leaving 10 bases unmatched.

The CDR3 region is CASSPIGQRGPDTQYF. The CDR3 nucleotides are TGCGCCAGCAGCCCAATTGGCCAGCGGGGCCCAGATACGCAGTATTTT. The chain is built from TRBV4-1 and TRBJ2-3, with 7 nucleotides matching TRBD2. Germline V lookup: CDR1 MGHRA, CDR2 YSYEKL. The length of the CDR3 is 16 residues. V gave up 4 bases and J gave up 4 bases; unmatched junction bases: 11.

The chain uses TRBV28 and TRBJ2-7; D is uncertain. Germline CDR1 is MDHEN and CDR2 is SYDVKM. Trimming left V 6 bases short and J 5 bases short, with 23 bases between. This CDR3 is 16 amino acids long. As DNA, the CDR3 is TGTGCCAGCAGCCCCGCAAGCCGAGAAACGTTCGACGAGCAGTACTTC. It is translated as CASSPASRETFDEQYF.

The chain combines TRBV5-1 with TRBJ2-5; 10 bases fit TRBD1. With 5 bases clipped from V and 3 bases from J, the junction kept 7 bases outside the gene matches. CDR1 is SGHRS, CDR2 YFSETQ, per germline. CDR3 length: 15 residues. CDR3 loop: CASRSTGTGEETQYF. The CDR3 nucleotides read TGCGCCAGCAGGTCCACCGGGACAGGGGAAGAGACCCAGTACTTC.

This chain uses TRBV5-4 with TRBJ2-5, with 8 positions matching TRBD2. The trim removed 3 bases at V and 3 bases at J, leaving 1 base unmatched. Germline-derived CDR1 and CDR2 are SGHNT and YYREEE (reference sequence). The CDR3 extends over 13 amino acids. The DNA of the CDR3 is TGTGCCAGCAGCTCGGGGGGGGAAGAGACCCAGTACTTC. It is translated as CASSSGGEETQYF.

As to this clone: The sample has other DNA sequences that encode this CDR3 too. J is TRBJ1-1 and V is TRBV7-3; D call uncertain. Deletions cut 1 base from V and 0 bases from J, with 3 bases between. The CDR3 runs 13 residues. From germline, CDR1 is SGHTA and CDR2 FQGTGA. CDR3 in amino acids: CASSLRMNTEAFF. The CDR3, as DNA: TGTGCCAGCAGCTTAAGGATGAACACTGAAGCTTTCTTT.

The V and J genes are TRBV10-3 and TRBJ1-1; D unresolved. CDR1 is ENHRY and CDR2 is SYGVKD in the germline V gene. Deletions cut 0 bases from V and 5 bases from J, with 7 bases between. There are 13 residues in the CDR3. This CDR3 reads CAISESGGTEAFF. The CDR3 DNA is TGTGCCATCAGTGAGTCGGGAGGGACTGAAGCTTTCTTT.

The V and J genes are TRBV12-3 or TRBV12-4 and TRBJ1-2, with D possibly TRBD1 on 6 matching bases. V lost 5 bases to trimming and J lost 7 bases, with 14 bases between them. CDR3 length: 13 residues. The CDR3 DNA is TGTGCCAGCAGTCACCGCACCAGGGGTGGCTACACCTTC. Protein sequence: CASSHRTRGGYTF.

The CDR3 region is CASRRGAYNEQFF. The CDR3 nucleotides are TGTGCAAGTCGCCGAGGGGCCTACAATGAGCAGTTCTTC. V usage is TRBV12-2 and J usage is TRBJ2-1. TRBV12-2 is tagged as a pseudogene. The CDR3 runs to 13 residues.

The chain has TRBV3-1 (or the pseudogene TRBV3-2) and TRBJ1-5; 8 nucleotides match TRBD1. Germline V gene sequence: CDR1 LGHDT, CDR2 YNNKEL (reference sequence). After removal of 1 base from V and 11 bases from J, the junction contained 13 bases not matched to a gene. The CDR3 runs to 16 residues. The CDR3 nucleotides read TGTGCCAGCAGCCAAGGGTACAGGGGGTCCTTAGGGGCCCAGCATTTT. Translating it yields CASSQGYRGSLGAQHF.

In its sample, this clone was seen many times. This chain joins TRBV7-9 and TRBJ2-1; no definite D call. V shed 4 bases and J shed 10 bases, with 14 bases lying between them. The CDR3 has 13 amino acids. The germline CDR1 and CDR2 sequences are SEHNR and FQNEAQ (reference sequence). CDR3 sequence reads: CASSSNWVVEQFF. The CDR3 coding sequence is TGTGCCAGCAGCTCCAACTGGGTAGTGGAGCAGTTCTTC.

V and J are TRBV11-2 and TRBJ2-6; 7 bases map to TRBD2. V lost 6 bases, J lost 3 bases, and 8 bases stayed unmatched. This CDR3 region has 16 residues. CDR1 SGHAT and CDR2 FQNNGV come from the germline V gene. The CDR3 DNA is TGTGCCAGCAGATCTACTGCGGGAGTTGGGGCCAACGTCCTGACTTTC. Translation: CASRSTAGVGANVLTF. Based on the CDR3 plus reference TRBV11-2 and TRBJ2-6, the full variable domain is EAGVAQSPRYKIIEKRQSVAFWCNPISGHATLYWYQQILGQGPKLLIQFQNNGVVDDSQLPKDRFSAERLKGVDSTLKIQPAKLEDSAVYLCASRSTAGVGANVLTFGAGSRLTVL.

The rearrangement uses TRBV12-5 and TRBJ2-2; 9 bases agree with TRBD2. This CDR3 is built from 15 residues. The V segment lost 5 bases and the J segment 3 bases; nucleotides outside the gene matches: 4. Germline V CDR1 and CDR2: LGHNT, FRNRAP. For the CDR3, the DNA is TGTGCTAGTGGTCCTAGCGGGACGGACACCGGGGAGCTGTTTTTT. Amino acids: CASGPSGTDTGELFF.

The table lists this clone with a few counts. The chain recombines TRBV19 with TRBJ1-4; TRBD1 is a possible D gene (6 bases). V lost 6 bases, J lost 5 bases, and 16 bases lay in between. The length of the CDR3 is 15 residues. CDR1 LNHDA and CDR2 SQIVND come from the germline V gene (reference sequence). CDR3 sequence: CASSVGGGRNEKLFF. In DNA form, the CDR3 reads TGTGCCAGTAGCGTCGGTGGGGGGCGGAATGAAAAACTGTTTTTT.

The J gene is TRBJ2-5, the V gene TRBV5-1; 7 nucleotides align to TRBD2. CDR1 is SGHRS and CDR2 is YFSETQ in the germline V gene. The CDR3 is 15 amino acids. V gave up 2 bases and J gave up 2 bases; unmatched junction bases: 6. DNA for the CDR3: TGCGCCAGCAGCTTTTACGGGACTACTCAAGAGACCCAGTACTTC. As protein: CASSFYGTTQETQYF.

CDR3 sequence (DNA): TGTGCCAGCAGTGGATTCCTAGCACGCCAAGAGACCCAGTACTTC. Translation gives CASSGFLARQETQYF. The chain employs TRBV2 and TRBJ2-5; weak D call: TRBD2 (5 bases). The CDR3 loop spans 15 amino acids. V lost 4 bases to trimming and J lost 1 base, with 13 bases between them. The germline CDR1 and CDR2 sequences are SNHLY and FYNNEI.

The genes are TRBV6-5 and TRBJ1-1, with unresolved D. Trimming pared 2 bases from V and 3 bases from J, leaving 10 bases between. CDR3 length: 14 residues. CDR1 is MNHEY, CDR2 SVGAGI, per germline. DNA for the CDR3: TGTGCCAGCAGTTACGAGTGGGAAGACACTGAAGCTTTCTTT. It is translated as CASSYEWEDTEAFF.

The chain recombines TRBV7-8 with TRBJ2-2; the D is unclear. The germline gives CDR1 SGHVS, CDR2 FQNEAQ. The germline V and J ends were trimmed by 5 bases and 2 bases, with 6 bases remaining between them. This CDR3 has 13 amino acids. CDR3 loop: CASSGANTGELFF. The CDR3 region has the DNA TGTGCCAGCAGCGGCGCTAACACCGGGGAGCTGTTTTTT.

The J gene is TRBJ2-1, the V gene TRBV7-9; no clear D gene. This CDR3 is built from 14 residues. V lost 5 bases to trimming and J lost 9 bases, with 17 bases between them. Germline V CDR1 and CDR2: SEHNR, FQNEAQ (reference sequence). The CDR3 nucleotides are TGTGCCAGCAGCCCCGGGCTGGCGGACGGTGAGCAGTTCTTC. This gives the protein CASSPGLADGEQFF.

V and J are TRBV5-6 and TRBJ2-3; 7 bases fit TRBD1. The germline V gene has CDR1 SGHDT and CDR2 YYEEEE. V lost 4 bases to trimming and J lost 4 bases; unmatched junction nucleotides: 3. The CDR3 covers 13 residues. CDR3 sequence (DNA): TGTGCCAGCAGCCCTACAGGGGCAGATACGCAGTATTTT. Translation: CASSPTGADTQYF.

The rearrangement joins TRBV5-3 to TRBJ1-1; 7 nucleotides match TRBD1. TRBV5-3 is placed among ORFs of uncertain function. The CDR3 consists of 16 residues. V was pared by 4 bases and J by 1 base, with 10 bases of the junction left unmatched. CDR3 residues: CARSIRGEGANTEAFF. The DNA of the CDR3 is TGTGCCAGAAGCATCAGGGGAGAGGGGGCGAACACTGAAGCTTTCTTT.

This chain uses TRBV5-4 with TRBJ2-3; 11 nucleotides match TRBD2. This CDR3 has 16 amino acids. The germline V gene encodes CDR1 SGHNT and CDR2 YYREEE (reference sequence). V gave up 2 bases and J gave up 6 bases; unmatched junction bases: 8. The DNA of the CDR3 is TGTGCCAGCAGCTTACGACTAGCGGGACAATTGGATACGCAGTATTTT. This codes for CASSLRLAGQLDTQYF.

The rearrangement uses TRBV19 and TRBJ1-6; D is unclear. Trimming stripped 7 bases from V and 5 bases from J, with 12 bases between. The germline CDR1 and CDR2 sequences are LNHDA and SQIVND (reference sequence). This CDR3 is 14 amino acids long. This CDR3 is CASTEGRDNSPLHF. The CDR3 region has the DNA TGTGCCAGTACCGAAGGACGGGATAATTCACCCCTCCACTTT.

J is TRBJ2-7 and V is TRBV6-6, with D unresolved. V lost 0 bases to trimming and J lost 3 bases, with 6 bases between them. This CDR3 is built from 13 residues. In germline, CDR1 is MNHNY, CDR2 SVGAGI (reference sequence). CDR3: CASSYSDGYEQYF. CDR3 coding DNA: TGTGCCAGCAGTTACTCCGACGGCTACGAGCAGTACTTC.

This clone has only a few counts. CDR3 in DNA: TGTGCCAGCAGGACTACACCTCGGGGGCACAGGGTGAGCTCCTACGAGCAGTACTTC. As protein: CASRTTPRGHRVSSYEQYF. The chain is built from TRBV28 and TRBJ2-7, with D perhaps matching TRBD1 or TRBD2 (6 bases each). From germline, CDR1 is MDHEN and CDR2 SYDVKM. This CDR3 is 19 amino acids long. V was shortened by 6 bases and J by 0 bases, with 27 bases between the two germline ends.